This T cell receptor (beta chain) was documented in a study of blood T cell repertoires in COVID-19. Study details: Samples came from the United States, Italy and Spain, spanning acute and convalescent COVID-19.

The CDR3 totals 14 residues. The germline V gene encodes CDR1 SNHLY and CDR2 FYNNEI. Trimming removed 6 bases at V and 4 bases at J, with 10 bases between. Per the study methods: The authors estimated nucleated cell counts from reference gene primer amplification. Produced via immunoSEQ multiplex PCR; TCRdb's table is partial and in-frame only. That table is the source of V, J and clone size, and D and trimming were worked out from the DNA. Of some 140,000 clones listed, approximately 80% are singletons. Sequencing was carried out using peripheral blood. This rearrangement joins TRBV2 to TRBJ1-6; perhaps TRBD1 as D (6 bases). The sequence was collected from a woman aged 55-75 years with acute or convalescent COVID-19. CDR3 sequence (DNA): TGTGCCAGCAGCCTGACAGGATATAATTCACCCCTCCACTTT. Its translation: CASSLTGYNSPLHF.